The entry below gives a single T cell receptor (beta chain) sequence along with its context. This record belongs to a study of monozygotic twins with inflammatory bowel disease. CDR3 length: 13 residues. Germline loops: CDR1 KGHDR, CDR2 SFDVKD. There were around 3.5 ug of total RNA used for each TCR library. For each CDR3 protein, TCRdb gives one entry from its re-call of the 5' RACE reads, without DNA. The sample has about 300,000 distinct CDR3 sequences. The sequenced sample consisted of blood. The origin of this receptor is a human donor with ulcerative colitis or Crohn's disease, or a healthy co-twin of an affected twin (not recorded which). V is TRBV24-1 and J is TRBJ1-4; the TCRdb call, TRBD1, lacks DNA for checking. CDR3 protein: CATSYAGAEKLFF.